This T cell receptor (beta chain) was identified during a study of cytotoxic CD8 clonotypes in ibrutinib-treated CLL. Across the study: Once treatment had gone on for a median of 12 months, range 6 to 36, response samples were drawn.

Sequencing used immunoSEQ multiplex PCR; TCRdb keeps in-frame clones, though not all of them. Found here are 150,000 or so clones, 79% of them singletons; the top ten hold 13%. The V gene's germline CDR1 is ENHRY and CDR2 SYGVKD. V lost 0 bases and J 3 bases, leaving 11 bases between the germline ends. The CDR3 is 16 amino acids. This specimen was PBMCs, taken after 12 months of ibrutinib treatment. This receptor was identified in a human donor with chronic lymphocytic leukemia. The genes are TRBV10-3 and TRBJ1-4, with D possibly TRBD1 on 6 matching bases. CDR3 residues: CAISESYRVSNEKLFF. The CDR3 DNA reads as TGTGCCATCAGTGAGTCCTACAGGGTGTCTAATGAAAAACTGTTTTTT.